This T cell receptor (beta chain) appears in the sequencing data of a study of Ad26.COV2.S vaccination and SARS-CoV-2 variants. The V gene's germline CDR1 is SGHKS and CDR2 YYEKEE (reference sequence). Trimming stripped 1 base from V and 4 bases from J, with 8 bases between. The CDR3 sequence is 13 residues long. Treatment noted: 15 to 20 received Ad26.COV2.S at low or high dose, single or two shots; about 5 received placebo; per-sample allocation not given. It was on day 63 after the first vaccine or placebo injection that samples were taken. Assay used: immunoSEQ multiplex PCR; TCRdb lists only in-frame clones, some missing. This sample carries over 250,000 clones, roughly 86% of them seen once, and the ten largest clones take more than 2.5%.

The clonotype originates from a person between 18 and 65 years old who received the Ad26.COV2.S COVID-19 vaccine or a placebo. The J gene is TRBJ1-2, the V gene TRBV5-5; D is undetermined. The sequencing used peripheral blood, collected in a trial of Ad26.COV2.S vaccine versus placebo. The CDR3 bases are TGTGCCAGCAGCTTGCCCTCTAGCTATGGCTACACCTTC. Its translation: CASSLPSSYGYTF.